This is a list of T cell receptor beta chains from one sample in a study of cytomegalovirus exposure and HLA in healthy donors. Sequenced by immunoSEQ multiplex PCR; TCRdb stores in-frame clones only, minus some. The sample consists of around 89,000 clones, over 70% of them appearing once. The sample comprised PBMCs. The receptors come from a man aged 40-49 years in good health and CMV-seronegative. Each CDR3 is given with its conserved first and last residue.

j_gene	v_gene	CDR3aa
TRBJ2-7	TRBV6-7	CASRRESYYEQYF
TRBJ1-1	TRBV15	CATSRSRTGMNTEAFF
TRBJ1-6	TRBV7-2	CASSFLVVRQGLNSPLHF
-	TRBV30	CAWETQNDEQYF
TRBJ2-3	TRBV4-3	CASSGRAGPTDTQYF
TRBJ2-2	TRBV6-5	CASSYSASGGLELFF
TRBJ2-3	TRBV7-3	CASSPGTSGSDTQYF
TRBJ1-2	TRBV4-1	CASSLEVQGGYGYTF
TRBJ2-3	TRBV27	CASAVLRTDTQYF
TRBJ2-3	TRBV4-2	CASSSKQGSVGTDTQYF
TRBJ2-7	TRBV7-2	CASSFSMLAGGEQYF
TRBJ1-2	TRBV19	CASSISIMRDRGYGYTF
TRBJ2-7	TRBV5-6	CASSPPRGYEQYF
TRBJ2-3	TRBV7-2	CASSLRAGGTRGTDTQYF
TRBJ2-5	TRBV5-6	CASSLVALLGGETQYF
TRBJ2-2	TRBV15	CATPGGRVDGELFF
TRBJ1-6	TRBV7-2	CASSPRAGLNNSPLHF
TRBJ1-5	TRBV2	CASRTDRGQYDQPQHF
TRBJ2-3	TRBV6-5	CASSYPDSPSTDTQYF
TRBJ1-2	TRBV6-5	CASSQGPGQGSGYTF
TRBJ2-7	TRBV29-1	CSVSDWANTNTYEQYF
TRBJ2-1	TRBV9	CASSVELNYNEQFF